A selection of T cell receptor beta chains follows, all from one sample in a study of blood T cells in healthy people across ages. MiXCR, run by TCRdb on the 5' RACE reads, gives a single entry per CDR3 protein. The sample consists of about 780,000 distinct CDR3 sequences, about 46% of them appearing once. The sample was blood. The receptors come from a man at least 80 years old in good health. CDR3s include the opening cysteine and the closing phenylalanine or tryptophan. A D gene is named only where the DNA matches it firmly. Expanded clones are given a class, and other clones once, few, many or no size at all.

TRBJ2-1	TRBV2	TRBD2	.	CASRFGTSGANEQFF	TGTGCCAGCAGATTCGGGACTAGCGGGGCTAATGAGCAGTTCTTC
TRBJ2-7	TRBV5-1	TRBD2	few	CASSLASGTREQYF	TGCGCCAGCAGCTTAGCTAGCGGGACCCGCGAGCAGTACTTC
TRBJ2-5	TRBV11-1	.	.	CASGPTLEYYEEQYF	TGTGCCAGCGGCCCAACCCTGGAATACTACGAAGAGCAGTACTTC
TRBJ2-1	TRBV11-2	.	.	CASSPARGGGEQFF	TGTGCCAGCAGCCCGGCGAGGGGGGGAGGTGAGCAGTTCTTC
TRBJ2-7	TRBV7-2	.	.	CASSINTGLDEQYF	TGTGCCAGTAGTATTAACACAGGGTTGGACGAGCAGTACTTC
TRBJ1-2	TRBV14	.	.	CASSQGVTTGYTF	TGTGCCAGCAGCCAAGGGGTGACCACAGGCTACACCTTC
TRBJ2-3	TRBV20-1	TRBD2	few	CSARDLRGAGGITDTQYF	TGCAGTGCTAGAGATCTGAGGGGGGCGGGAGGCATCACAGATACGCAGTATTTT
TRBJ2-2	TRBV5-1	.	few	CASSLLANTGELFF	TGCGCCAGCAGCTTGTTAGCGAACACCGGGGAGCTGTTTTTT
TRBJ2-3	TRBV12-3/TRBV12-4	.	.	CASSLITRGTDTQYF	TGTGCCAGCAGTTTAATCACAAGGGGCACAGATACGCAGTATTTT
TRBJ2-3	TRBV21-1	.	.	CASSKGLAGGPDTQYF	TGTGCCAGCAGCAAAGGACTAGCGGGAGGCCCGGATACGCAGTATTTT
TRBJ2-7	TRBV9	.	few	CASSAGSPYEQYF	TGTGCCAGCAGTGCCGGGAGTCCCTACGAGCAGTACTTC
TRBJ2-5	TRBV20-1	.	few	CSARDRRYQETQYF	TGCAGTGCTAGAGACCGGCGGTACCAAGAGACCCAGTACTTC
TRBJ1-2	TRBV7-2	.	.	CASSLLSPGNNYGYTF	TGTGCCAGCAGCTTACTATCGCCAGGGAATAACTATGGCTACACCTTC
TRBJ2-7	TRBV30	.	.	CAWSSLRTEQYF	TGTGCCTGGAGTTCCCTTAGGACCGAGCAGTACTTC
TRBJ1-6	TRBV20-1	TRBD1	few	CSAGPEGQGANSPLHF	TGCAGTGCTGGACCCGAGGGGCAGGGGGCGAATTCACCCCTCCACTTT
TRBJ1-2	TRBV9	TRBD1	many	CASSVGTGDCGYTF	TGTGCCAGCAGCGTGGGGACAGGGGATTGCGGCTACACCTTC
TRBJ2-2	TRBV6-6	TRBD1	once	CASSKDRGRVNGELFF	TGTGCCAGCAGTAAAGACAGGGGGCGGGTGAACGGGGAGCTGTTTTTT
TRBJ2-7	TRBV5-1	.	few	CASSWTGASYEQYF	TGCGCCAGCAGCTGGACGGGGGCGTCCTACGAGCAGTACTTC
TRBJ1-1	TRBV12-3/TRBV12-4	.	.	CASSFQRTNTEAFF	TGTGCCAGCAGTTTTCAACGTACGAACACTGAAGCTTTCTTT
TRBJ2-5	TRBV11-3	TRBD2	.	CASSFEGGAEGTQYF	TGTGCCAGTAGCTTCGAGGGAGGGGCTGAGGGGACCCAGTACTTC
TRBJ2-7	TRBV27	TRBD2	few	CASSLTISGGREQYF	TGTGCCAGCAGCCTAACCATTTCGGGAGGGCGAGAGCAGTACTTC
TRBJ2-1	TRBV7-3	TRBD2	.	CASSSRTSAYNEQFF	TGTGCCAGCAGCTCACGGACTAGCGCCTACAATGAGCAGTTCTTC
TRBJ2-7	TRBV5-1	TRBD1	.	CASSLFGQGNEQYF	TGCGCCAGCAGCTTGTTCGGACAGGGGAACGAGCAGTACTTC
TRBJ1-6	TRBV28	.	few	CASSTGGSSYNSPLHF	TGTGCCAGCAGTACTGGCGGTAGCTCCTATAATTCACCCCTCCACTTT
TRBJ2-3	TRBV28	TRBD2	many	CASSLPSGLGTQYF	TGTGCCAGCAGTTTGCCTAGCGGGTTGGGTACGCAGTATTTT
TRBJ2-3	TRBV2	TRBD1	.	CASSGVGGSRGDTQYF	TGTGCCAGCAGTGGGGTAGGGGGCAGTCGAGGAGATACGCAGTATTTT
TRBJ2-7	TRBV7-2	TRBD1	.	CASSPTRQGASEQYF	TGTGCCAGCAGCCCAACCCGACAGGGGGCGAGCGAGCAGTACTTC
TRBJ2-5	TRBV15	.	.	CATSGSIGHQETQYF	TGTGCCACCAGCGGCTCCATCGGTCATCAAGAGACCCAGTACTTC
TRBJ1-1	TRBV10-3	.	.	CAISEGVNPNTEAFF	TGTGCCATCAGTGAGGGGGTAAATCCCAACACTGAAGCTTTCTTT
TRBJ2-2	TRBV20-1	.	.	CSALPGPNTGELFF	TGCAGTGCTTTACCGGGCCCAAACACCGGGGAGCTGTTTTTT
TRBJ2-3	TRBV20-1	.	few	CSAGGPRGYTDTQYF	TGCAGTGCTGGGGGACCTCGCGGCTACACAGATACGCAGTATTTT
TRBJ1-1	TRBV20-1	.	few	CSALSTEAFF	TGCAGTGCATTGAGTACTGAAGCTTTCTTT
TRBJ2-1	TRBV4-3	TRBD2	.	CASSPGLAGGGHNEQFF	TGCGCCAGCAGCCCCGGACTAGCGGGAGGCGGACACAATGAGCAGTTCTTC
TRBJ2-3	TRBV15	.	once	CATSRDHESVTWTADTQYF	TGTGCCACCAGCAGGGATCACGAGTCAGTTACGTGGACGGCAGATACGCAGTATTTT
TRBJ2-5	TRBV20-1	.	.	CSATTGHESGDYKQYF	TGCAGTGCTACAACGGGACACGAGAGTGGGGATTACAAGCAGTACTTC
TRBJ2-1	TRBV24-1	.	few	CATSRRSSYNEQFF	TGTGCCACAAGCCGACGGTCCTCCTACAATGAGCAGTTCTTC
TRBJ2-5	TRBV7-9	TRBD2	.	CASSWVERGQETQYF	TGTGCCAGCAGTTGGGTGGAGCGGGGCCAAGAGACCCAGTACTTC
TRBJ1-4	TRBV5-1	.	.	CASSSGHIEKLFF	TGCGCCAGCAGCTCGGGACATATTGAAAAACTGTTTTTT
TRBJ2-5	TRBV20-1	.	few	CSASLAETQYF	TGCAGTGCTAGCCTAGCGGAGACCCAGTACTTC
TRBJ2-7	TRBV5-6	.	.	CASSLFSIEQYF	TGTGCCAGCAGCTTGTTCAGTATCGAGCAGTACTTC
TRBJ2-7	TRBV20-1	TRBD2	.	CSASLRTSGAGEQYF	TGCAGTGCTTCTTTACGGACTAGCGGGGCGGGCGAGCAGTACTTC
TRBJ2-7	TRBV29-1	.	.	CSASHPRGETQYF	TGCAGTGCCAGTCACCCACGAGGGGAGACTCAGTACTTC
TRBJ2-7	TRBV29-1	TRBD1	.	CSVGQGGKQYF	TGCAGCGTTGGACAGGGGGGCAAGCAGTACTTC